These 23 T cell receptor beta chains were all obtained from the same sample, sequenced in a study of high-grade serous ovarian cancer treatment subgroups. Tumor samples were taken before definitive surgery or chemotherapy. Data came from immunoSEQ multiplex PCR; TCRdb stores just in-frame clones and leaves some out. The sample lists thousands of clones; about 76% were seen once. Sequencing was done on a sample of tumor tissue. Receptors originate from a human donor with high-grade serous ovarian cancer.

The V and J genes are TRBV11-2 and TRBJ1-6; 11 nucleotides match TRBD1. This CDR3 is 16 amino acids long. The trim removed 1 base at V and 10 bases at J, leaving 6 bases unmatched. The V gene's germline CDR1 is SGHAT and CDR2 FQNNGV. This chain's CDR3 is CASSLVRDRGSSPLHF. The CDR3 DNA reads TGTGCCAGCAGCTTAGTACGGGACAGGGGGTCCTCACCCCTCCACTTT. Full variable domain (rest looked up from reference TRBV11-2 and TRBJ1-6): EAGVAQSPRYKIIEKRQSVAFWCNPISGHATLYWYQQILGQGPKLLIQFQNNGVVDDSQLPKDRFSAERLKGVDSTLKIQPAKLEDSAVYLCASSLVRDRGSSPLHFGNGTRLTVT.

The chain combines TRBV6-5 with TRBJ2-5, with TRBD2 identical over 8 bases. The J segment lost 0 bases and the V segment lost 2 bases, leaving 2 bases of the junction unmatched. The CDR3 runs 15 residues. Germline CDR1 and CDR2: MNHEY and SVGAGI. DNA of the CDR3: TGTGCCAGCAGTTACCGCGGGGGGTACCAAGAGACCCAGTACTTC. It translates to CASSYRGGYQETQYF.

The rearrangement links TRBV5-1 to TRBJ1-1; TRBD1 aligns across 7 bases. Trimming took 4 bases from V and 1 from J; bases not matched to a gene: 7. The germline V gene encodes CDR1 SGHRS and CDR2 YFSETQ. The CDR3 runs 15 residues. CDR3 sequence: CASSGLQGSNTEAFF. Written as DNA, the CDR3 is TGCGCCAGCAGCGGGCTACAGGGGTCGAACACTGAAGCTTTCTTT.

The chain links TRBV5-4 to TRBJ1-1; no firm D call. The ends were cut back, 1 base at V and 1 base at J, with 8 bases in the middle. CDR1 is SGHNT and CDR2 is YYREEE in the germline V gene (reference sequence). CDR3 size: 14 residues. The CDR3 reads CASSLSQTNTEAFF. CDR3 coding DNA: TGTGCCAGCAGCTTGTCACAGACGAACACTGAAGCTTTCTTT.

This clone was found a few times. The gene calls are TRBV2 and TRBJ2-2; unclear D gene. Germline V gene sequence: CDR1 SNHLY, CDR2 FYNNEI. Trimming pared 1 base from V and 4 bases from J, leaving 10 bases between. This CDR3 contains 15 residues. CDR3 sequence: CASSEGGYGTGELFF. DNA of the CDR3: TGTGCCAGCAGTGAAGGGGGATATGGCACCGGGGAGCTGTTTTTT.

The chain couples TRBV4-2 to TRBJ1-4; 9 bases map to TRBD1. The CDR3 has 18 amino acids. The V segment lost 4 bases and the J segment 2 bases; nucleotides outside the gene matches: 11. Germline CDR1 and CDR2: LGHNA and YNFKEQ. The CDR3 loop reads CASSRRLGDRETNEKLFF. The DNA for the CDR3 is TGTGCCAGCAGCCGTCGTCTTGGGGACAGGGAGACTAATGAAAAACTGTTTTTT.

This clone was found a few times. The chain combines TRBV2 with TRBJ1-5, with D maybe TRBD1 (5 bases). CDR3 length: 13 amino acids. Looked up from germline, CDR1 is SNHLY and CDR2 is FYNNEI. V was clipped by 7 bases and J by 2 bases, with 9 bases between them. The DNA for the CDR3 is TGTGCCAGCAACTTCAGGGGCAATCAGCCCCAGCATTTT. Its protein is CASNFRGNQPQHF.

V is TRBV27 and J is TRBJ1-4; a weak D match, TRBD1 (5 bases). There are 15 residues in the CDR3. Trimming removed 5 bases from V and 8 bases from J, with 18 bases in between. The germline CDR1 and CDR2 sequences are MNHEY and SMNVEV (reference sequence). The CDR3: CASSPVGGFEEKLFF. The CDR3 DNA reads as TGTGCCAGCAGTCCCGTGGGGGGATTTGAGGAAAAACTGTTTTTT.

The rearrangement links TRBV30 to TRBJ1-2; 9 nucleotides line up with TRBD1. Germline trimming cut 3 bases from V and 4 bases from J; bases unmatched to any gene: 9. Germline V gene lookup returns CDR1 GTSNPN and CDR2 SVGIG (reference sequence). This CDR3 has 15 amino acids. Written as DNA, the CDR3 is TGTGCCTGGAGCGCACTCGGGACAGGGATCTATGGCTACACCTTC. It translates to CAWSALGTGIYGYTF.

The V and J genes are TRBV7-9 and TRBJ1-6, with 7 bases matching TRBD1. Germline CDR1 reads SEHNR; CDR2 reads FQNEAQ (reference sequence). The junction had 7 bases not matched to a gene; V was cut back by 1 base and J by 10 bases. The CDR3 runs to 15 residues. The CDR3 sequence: CASSLVSQGRSPLHF. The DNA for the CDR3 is TGTGCCAGCAGCTTAGTGTCACAGGGGCGATCACCCCTCCACTTT.

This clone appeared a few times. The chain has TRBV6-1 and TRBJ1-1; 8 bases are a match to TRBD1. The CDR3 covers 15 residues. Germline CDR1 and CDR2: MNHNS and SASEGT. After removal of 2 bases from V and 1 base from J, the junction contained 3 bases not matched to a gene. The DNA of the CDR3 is TGTGCCAGCAGTGAACAGGGGGCGCCGAACACTGAAGCTTTCTTT. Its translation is CASSEQGAPNTEAFF.

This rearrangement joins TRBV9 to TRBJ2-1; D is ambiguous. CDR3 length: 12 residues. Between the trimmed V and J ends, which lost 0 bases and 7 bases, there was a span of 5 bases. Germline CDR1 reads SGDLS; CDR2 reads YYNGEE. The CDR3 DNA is TGTGCCAGCAGCGTAGATGGGAATGAGCAGTTCTTC. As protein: CASSVDGNEQFF.

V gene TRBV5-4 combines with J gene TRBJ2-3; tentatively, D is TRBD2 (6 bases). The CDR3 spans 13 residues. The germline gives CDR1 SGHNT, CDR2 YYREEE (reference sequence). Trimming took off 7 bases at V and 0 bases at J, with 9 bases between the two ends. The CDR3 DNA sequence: TGTGCCAGCCAGACTAGAAGCACAGATACGCAGTATTTT. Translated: CASQTRSTDTQYF. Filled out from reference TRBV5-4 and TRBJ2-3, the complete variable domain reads ETGVTQSPTHLIKTRGQQVTLRCSSQSGHNTVSWYQQALGQGPQFIFQYYREEENGRGNFPPRFSGLQFPNYSSELNVNALELDDSALYLCASQTRSTDTQYFGPGTRLTVL.

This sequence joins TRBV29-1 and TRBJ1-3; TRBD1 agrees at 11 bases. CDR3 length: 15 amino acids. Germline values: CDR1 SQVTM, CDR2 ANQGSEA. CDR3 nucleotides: TGCAGGGGTACCCCGGGACAGGGGGGGGGAAACACCATATATTTT. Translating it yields CRGTPGQGGGNTIYF.

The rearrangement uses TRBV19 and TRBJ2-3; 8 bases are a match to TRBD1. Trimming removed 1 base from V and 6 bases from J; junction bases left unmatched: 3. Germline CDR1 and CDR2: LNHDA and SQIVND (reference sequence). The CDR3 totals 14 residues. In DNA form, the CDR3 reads TGTGCCAGTAGTATAGGGACAGGGCTCGATACGCAGTATTTT. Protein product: CASSIGTGLDTQYF.

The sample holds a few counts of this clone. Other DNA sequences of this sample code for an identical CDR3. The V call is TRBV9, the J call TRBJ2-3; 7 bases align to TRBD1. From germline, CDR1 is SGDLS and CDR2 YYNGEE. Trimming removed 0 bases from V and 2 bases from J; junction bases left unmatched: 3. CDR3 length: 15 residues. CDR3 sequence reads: CASSVGRGYTDTQYF. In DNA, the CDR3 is TGTGCCAGCAGCGTAGGCAGGGGGTACACAGATACGCAGTATTTT.

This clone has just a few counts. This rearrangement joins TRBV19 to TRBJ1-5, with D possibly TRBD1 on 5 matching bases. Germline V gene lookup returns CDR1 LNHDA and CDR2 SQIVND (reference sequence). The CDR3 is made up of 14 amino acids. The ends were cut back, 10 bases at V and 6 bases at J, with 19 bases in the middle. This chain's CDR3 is CATKRGSQGQPQHF. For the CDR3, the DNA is TGTGCCACCAAGCGGGGAAGCCAGGGTCAGCCCCAGCATTTT.

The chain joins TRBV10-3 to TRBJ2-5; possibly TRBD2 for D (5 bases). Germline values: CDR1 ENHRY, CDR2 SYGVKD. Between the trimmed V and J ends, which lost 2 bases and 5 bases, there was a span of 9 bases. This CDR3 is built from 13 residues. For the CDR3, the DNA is TGTGCCATCAGTGAGACTAGTAGCGAGACCCAGTACTTC. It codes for CAISETSSETQYF.

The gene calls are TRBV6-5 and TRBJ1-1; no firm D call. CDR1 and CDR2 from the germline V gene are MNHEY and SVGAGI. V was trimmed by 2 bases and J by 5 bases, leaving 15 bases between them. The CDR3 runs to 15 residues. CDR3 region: CASSYPLQIETEAFF. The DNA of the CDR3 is TGTGCCAGCAGTTACCCCCTGCAGATAGAAACTGAAGCTTTCTTT.

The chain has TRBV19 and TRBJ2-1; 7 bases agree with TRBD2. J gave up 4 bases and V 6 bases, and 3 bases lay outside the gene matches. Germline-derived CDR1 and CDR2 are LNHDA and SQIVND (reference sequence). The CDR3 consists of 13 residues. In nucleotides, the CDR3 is TGTGCCAGTAGCCGGACTAGTTACAATGAGCAGTTCTTC. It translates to CASSRTSYNEQFF.

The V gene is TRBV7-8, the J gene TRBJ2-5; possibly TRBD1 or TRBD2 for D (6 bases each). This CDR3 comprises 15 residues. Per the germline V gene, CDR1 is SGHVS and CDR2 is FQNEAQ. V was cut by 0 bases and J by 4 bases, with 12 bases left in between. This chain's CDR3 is CASSLAGGRGETQYF. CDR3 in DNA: TGTGCCAGCAGCTTAGCGGGGGGCCGAGGAGAGACCCAGTACTTC.

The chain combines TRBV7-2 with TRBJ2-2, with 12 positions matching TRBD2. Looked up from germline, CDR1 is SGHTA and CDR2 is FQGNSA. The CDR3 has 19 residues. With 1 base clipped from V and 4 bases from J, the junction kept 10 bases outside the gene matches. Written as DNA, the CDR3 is TGTGCCAGCAGCTTAGTTGGACCCCCGGGACTAGCGGGCACCGGGGAGCTGTTTTTT. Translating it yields CASSLVGPPGLAGTGELFF.

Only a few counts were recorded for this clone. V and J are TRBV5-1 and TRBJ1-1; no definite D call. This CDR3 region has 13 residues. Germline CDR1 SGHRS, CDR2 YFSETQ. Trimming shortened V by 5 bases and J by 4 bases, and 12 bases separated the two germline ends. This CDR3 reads CASSSLWGTEAFF. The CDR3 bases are TGCGCCAGCAGTTCTCTGTGGGGCACTGAAGCTTTCTTT.